What follows describes a single T cell receptor (beta chain). Its antigen is not identified. This sample stems from a study of T cells in Graves' hyperthyroidism and ophthalmopathy. Study-wide findings and caveats: The majority of expanded thyroid clonotypes above 0.001 also appeared in blood.

Patients were excluded for uncontrolled infection, other autoimmune disease, pregnancy or lactation. TCR beta CDR3 regions were amplified from RNA. First-round RT-PCR targeting the TCR CDR3 was performed with the HTBI primer set. TCRdb independently ran MiXCR on the multiplex PCR reads; one entry per CDR3 protein. The sample shows a few hundred thousand distinct CDR3 sequences, 15% to 20% of them seen only once. The sample comprised blood. This TCR came from a woman aged 35 to 49 with Graves' ophthalmopathy.

This CDR3 is CASSPGTGWPDEQYF. The DNA of the CDR3 is TGTGCCAGCAGCCCCGGGACAGGGTGGCCCGACGAGCAGTACTTC. V and J are TRBV6-1 and TRBJ2-7; 9 bases align to TRBD1. The V gene's germline CDR1 is MNHNS and CDR2 SASEGT. The V and J ends lost 6 bases and 5 bases, in that order; junction bases with no gene match: 11. This CDR3 comprises 15 residues.